Included here is one T cell receptor (beta chain) sequence, with context. What it binds is unknown. These data are taken from a study of cytomegalovirus exposure and HLA in healthy donors. Study background: Genotyping showed 81% of roughly 390 donors falling in the Caucasian-associated ancestry cluster. Study observations and caveats: In a later analysis, a genetic analysis reported fewer productive-TCR N-insertions in an Asian-associated ancestry cluster than the cohort average.

Trimming pared 3 bases from V and 3 bases from J, leaving 20 bases between. The length of the CDR3 is 17 residues. Germline-derived CDR1 and CDR2 are LNHDA and SQIVND (reference sequence). Primers included in the PCR were 60 Vbeta and 13 Jbeta primers. TCRdb keeps only in-frame clones here, not all; method: immunoSEQ multiplex PCR. The sample lists roughly 180,000 clones, about 80% occurring once. The source material was PBMCs. This sequence was found in a man aged 25 to 40 in good health and CMV-seronegative. V and J are TRBV19 and TRBJ1-1; tentative D call: TRBD1 (5 bases). CDR3: CASSITYSTGGDTEAFF. CDR3 bases: TGTGCCAGTAGTATTACATACAGCACTGGGGGGGACACTGAAGCTTTCTTT. The full variable domain, completed using reference TRBV19 and TRBJ1-1, is DGGITQSPKYLFRKEGQNVTLSCEQNLNHDAMYWYRQDPGQGLRLIYYSQIVNDFQKGDIAEGYSVSREKKESFPLTVTSAQKNPTAFYLCASSITYSTGGDTEAFFGQGTRLTVV.